The clone carrying this T cell receptor beta chain was observed a handful of times. Its target is unknown. These data belong to a study of CD8 T cells in ankylosing spondylitis. It was by quantitative 5'-RACE with molecular barcodes that TCR beta libraries were made. TCRdb re-derived calls from the 5' RACE reads in MiXCR, one entry per CDR3 protein. Of approximately 300,000 distinct CDR3 sequences in the sample, 6.5% to 10% were seen once. Regarding the study as a whole: The authors found the disease-linked clones to be CD8+ and relatively rare in peripheral blood. A motif of eight or nine highly homologous TCR beta variants was seen as apparently characteristic of ankylosing spondylitis blood. Enrichment of disease-linked clones was reportedly significant in matched ankylosing spondylitis synovial fluid.

Trimming removed 4 bases from V and 7 bases from J, with 10 bases in between. The CDR3 spans 11 residues. CDR1 is SQVTM and CDR2 is ANQGSEA in the germline V gene. This chain joins TRBV29-1 and TRBJ1-2; D unclear. The sequence was collected from a male donor with ankylosing spondylitis. The sequenced sample was blood, either unsorted or a sorted T cell fraction (not recorded which). CDR3 DNA sequence: TGCAGCGTTGGTTCCGGGTCTGGCTACACCTTC. Translation gives CSVGSGSGYTF.